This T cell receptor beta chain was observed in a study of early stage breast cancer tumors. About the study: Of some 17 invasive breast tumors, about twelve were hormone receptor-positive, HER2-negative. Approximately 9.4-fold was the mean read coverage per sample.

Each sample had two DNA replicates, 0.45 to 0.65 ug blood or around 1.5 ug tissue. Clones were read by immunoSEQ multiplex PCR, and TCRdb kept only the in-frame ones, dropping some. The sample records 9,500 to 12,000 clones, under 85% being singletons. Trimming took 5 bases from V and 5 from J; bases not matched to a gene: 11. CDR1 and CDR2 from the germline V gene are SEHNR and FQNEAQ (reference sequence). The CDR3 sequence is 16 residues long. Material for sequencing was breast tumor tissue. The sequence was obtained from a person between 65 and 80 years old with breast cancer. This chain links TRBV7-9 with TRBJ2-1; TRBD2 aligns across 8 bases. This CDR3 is CASSGRAGGSNNEQFF. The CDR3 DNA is TGTGCCAGCAGCGGACGGGCGGGAGGCTCAAACAATGAGCAGTTCTTC.